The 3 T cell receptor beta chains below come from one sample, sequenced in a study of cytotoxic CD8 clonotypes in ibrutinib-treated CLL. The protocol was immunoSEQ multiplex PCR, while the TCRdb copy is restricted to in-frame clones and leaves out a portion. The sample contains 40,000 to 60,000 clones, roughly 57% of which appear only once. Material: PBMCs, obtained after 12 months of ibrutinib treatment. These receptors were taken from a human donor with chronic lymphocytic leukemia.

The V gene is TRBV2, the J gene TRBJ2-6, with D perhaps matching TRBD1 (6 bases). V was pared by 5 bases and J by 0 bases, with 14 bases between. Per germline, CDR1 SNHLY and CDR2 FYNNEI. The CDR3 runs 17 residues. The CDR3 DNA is TGTGCCAGCAGTTTGCTAGGGGGTCTCTCTGGGGCCAACGTCCTGACTTTC. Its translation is CASSLLGGLSGANVLTF.

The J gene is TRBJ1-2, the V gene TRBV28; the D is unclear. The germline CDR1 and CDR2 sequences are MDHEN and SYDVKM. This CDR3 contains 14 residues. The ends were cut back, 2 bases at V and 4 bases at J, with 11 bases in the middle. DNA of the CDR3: TGTGCCAGCAGTTTAACCATCGTGAGCTATGGCTACACCTTC. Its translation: CASSLTIVSYGYTF.

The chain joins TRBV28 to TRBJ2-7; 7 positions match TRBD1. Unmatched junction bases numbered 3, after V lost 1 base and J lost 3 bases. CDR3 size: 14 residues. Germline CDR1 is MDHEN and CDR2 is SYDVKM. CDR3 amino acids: CASSLFRDSYEQYF. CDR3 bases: TGTGCCAGCAGTTTATTCCGGGACAGCTACGAGCAGTACTTC.